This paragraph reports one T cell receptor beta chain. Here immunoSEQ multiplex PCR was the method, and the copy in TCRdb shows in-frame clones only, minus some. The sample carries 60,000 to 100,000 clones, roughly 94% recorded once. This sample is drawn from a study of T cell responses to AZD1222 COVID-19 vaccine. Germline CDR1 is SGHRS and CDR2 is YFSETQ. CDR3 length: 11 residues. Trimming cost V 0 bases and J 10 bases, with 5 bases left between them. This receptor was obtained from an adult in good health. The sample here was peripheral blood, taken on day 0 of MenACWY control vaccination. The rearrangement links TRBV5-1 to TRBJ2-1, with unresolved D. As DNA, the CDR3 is TGCGCCAGCAGCTTGGTAGAGGAGCAGTTCTTC. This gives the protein CASSLVEEQFF. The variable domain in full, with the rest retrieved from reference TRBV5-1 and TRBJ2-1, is KAGVTQTPRYLIKTRGQQVTLSCSPISGHRSVSWYQQTPGQGLQFLFEYFSETQRNKGNFPGRFSGRQFSNSRSEMNVSTLELGDSALYLCASSLVEEQFFGPGTRLTVL.